The 19 T cell receptor beta chains below all came from one sample that was sequenced in a study of cytomegalovirus exposure and HLA in healthy donors. PCR amplification relied on 60 Vbeta primers (plus 13 Jbeta primers). Clones were sequenced by immunoSEQ multiplex PCR, and TCRdb holds only the in-frame ones, with some missing. The table records some 200,000 clones, 70% of them present only once. The sequencing input was PBMCs. The receptors shown here come from a man between 35 and 55 years old in good health and CMV-seropositive.

The J gene is TRBJ1-6, the V gene TRBV19, with D hard to call. The V gene's germline CDR1 is LNHDA and CDR2 SQIVND (reference sequence). CDR3 length: 14 amino acids. Trimming cost V 5 bases and J 8 bases, with 13 bases left between them. CDR3: CASSLWIGDSPLHF. DNA of the CDR3: TGTGCCAGTAGTCTCTGGATCGGAGATTCACCCCTCCACTTT.

This chain uses TRBV5-1 with TRBJ1-2, with unresolved D. The CDR3 has 11 amino acids. The V gene lost 4 bases and the J gene lost 7 bases, with 8 bases spanning the gap. CDR1 SGHRS and CDR2 YFSETQ come from the germline V gene. The CDR3 spells CASSVGRGYTF. Written as DNA, the CDR3 is TGCGCCAGCAGCGTGGGTCGTGGCTACACCTTC. The variable domain in full, completed from reference TRBV5-1 and TRBJ1-2, reads KAGVTQTPRYLIKTRGQQVTLSCSPISGHRSVSWYQQTPGQGLQFLFEYFSETQRNKGNFPGRFSGRQFSNSRSEMNVSTLELGDSALYLCASSVGRGYTFGSGTRLTVV.

The chain has TRBV11-2 and TRBJ1-5; tentative D call: TRBD1 (5 bases). CDR1 and CDR2 (germline): SGHAT, FQNNGV. Trimming took off 1 base at V and 3 bases at J, with 7 bases between the two ends. The CDR3 length is 14 residues. This chain's CDR3 is CASSLVGANQPQHF. The CDR3 coding sequence is TGTGCCAGCAGCTTAGTAGGGGCCAATCAGCCCCAGCATTTT.

The chain has TRBV5-4 and TRBJ2-6; 9 bases are a match to TRBD1. The CDR3 is made up of 18 amino acids. CDR1 and CDR2 (germline): SGHNT, YYREEE (reference sequence). The junction had 8 bases not matched to a gene; V was cut back by 3 bases and J by 1 base. The DNA of the CDR3 is TGTGCCAGCAGCTACCGGACAGGGGTTAAATCTGGGGCCAACGTCCTGACTTTC. It is translated as CASSYRTGVKSGANVLTF. The full variable domain, completed using reference TRBV5-4 and TRBJ2-6, is ETGVTQSPTHLIKTRGQQVTLRCSSQSGHNTVSWYQQALGQGPQFIFQYYREEENGRGNFPPRFSGLQFPNYSSELNVNALELDDSALYLCASSYRTGVKSGANVLTFGAGSRLTVL.

The chain employs TRBV5-6 and TRBJ2-5; 13 bases agree with TRBD2. The length of the CDR3 is 16 residues. The trim removed 1 base at V and 2 bases at J, leaving 2 bases unmatched. The V gene's germline CDR1 is SGHDT and CDR2 YYEEEE. This CDR3 reads CASSLRLAGGQETQYF. The DNA for the CDR3 is TGTGCCAGCAGCTTGCGACTAGCGGGGGGACAAGAGACCCAGTACTTC.

The chain joins TRBV15 to TRBJ2-2; 7 bases align to TRBD2. The CDR3 is 16 residues long. Unmatched junction bases numbered 6, after V lost 0 bases and J lost 5 bases. Per the germline V gene, CDR1 is LNHNV and CDR2 is YYDKDF (reference sequence). CDR3 sequence: CATSRDGGGGTGELFF. As DNA, the CDR3 is TGTGCCACCAGCAGAGATGGGGGGGGAGGGACCGGGGAGCTGTTTTTT.

This clone was found a few times. This chain links TRBV7-8 with TRBJ1-2, with D maybe TRBD1 (5 bases). CDR3 length equals 15 residues. V lost 0 bases, J lost 0 bases, and 8 bases lay in between. CDR1 SGHVS and CDR2 FQNEAQ come from the germline V gene. Here the CDR3 reads CASSLAARANYGYTF. The CDR3 DNA reads as TGTGCCAGCAGCTTAGCGGCCAGGGCTAACTATGGCTACACCTTC.

V is TRBV5-5 and J is TRBJ2-1; 7 bases fit TRBD1. V shed 4 bases, J shed 0 bases, and the junction held 7 bases outside the gene matches. The CDR3 extends over 16 amino acids. CDR1 SGHKS and CDR2 YYEKEE come from the germline V gene (reference sequence). CDR3 nucleotides: TGTGCCAGCAGCCTATCCCGGGACAGCTCCTACAATGAGCAGTTCTTC. This codes for CASSLSRDSSYNEQFF.

This chain joins TRBV7-2 and TRBJ2-1; 9 bases are shared with TRBD1. The CDR3 is made up of 16 amino acids. In germline, CDR1 is SGHTA, CDR2 FQGNSA. The junction had 11 bases not matched to a gene; V was cut back by 5 bases and J by 6 bases. The CDR3 bases are TGTGCCAGCAGCACGGTGTCAGGACAGGGGTTCAATGAGCAGTTCTTC. Translation: CASSTVSGQGFNEQFF.

This chain uses TRBV6-6 with TRBJ2-2; 8 bases align to TRBD1. Germline CDR1 MNHNY, CDR2 SVGAGI (reference sequence). The CDR3 is made up of 14 amino acids. After removal of 6 bases from V and 5 bases from J, the junction contained 5 bases not matched to a gene. The CDR3 loop is CASRTGGRTGELFF. The DNA of the CDR3 is TGTGCCAGCAGAACAGGGGGTCGAACCGGGGAGCTGTTTTTT.

The genes are TRBV29-1 and TRBJ1-4, with TRBD1 matching 8 bases. Germline CDR1 and CDR2: SQVTM and ANQGSEA. With V trimmed by 5 bases and J by 8 bases, 10 bases remained unmatched. There are 14 residues in the CDR3. The CDR3 region is CSVRTGSLGEKLFF. The CDR3 DNA follows: TGCAGCGTTAGGACAGGGAGCCTCGGAGAAAAACTGTTTTTT.

The chain links TRBV5-1 to TRBJ2-3; 12 bases match TRBD2. Germline assignment: CDR1 SGHRS and CDR2 YFSETQ. The CDR3 contains 16 residues. V shed 0 bases, J shed 4 bases, and the junction held 3 bases outside the gene matches. This chain's CDR3 is CASSLGPSGGADTQYF. The CDR3 DNA is TGCGCCAGCAGCTTGGGTCCTAGCGGGGGGGCAGATACGCAGTATTTT. Full variable domain (rest looked up from reference TRBV5-1 and TRBJ2-3): KAGVTQTPRYLIKTRGQQVTLSCSPISGHRSVSWYQQTPGQGLQFLFEYFSETQRNKGNFPGRFSGRQFSNSRSEMNVSTLELGDSALYLCASSLGPSGGADTQYFGPGTRLTVL.

The chain has TRBV6-5 and TRBJ1-2, with a tentative D call TRBD1 (6 bases). V shed 0 bases and J shed 6 bases, with 11 bases lying between them. This CDR3 is 14 amino acids long. Germline-derived CDR1 and CDR2 are MNHEY and SVGAGI. The CDR3 region is CASSYSPGEDGYTF. The CDR3, as DNA: TGTGCCAGCAGTTACTCTCCAGGGGAAGATGGCTACACCTTC.

The rearrangement links TRBV2 to TRBJ2-5, with D possibly TRBD2 on 6 matching bases. The V gene lost 6 bases and the J gene lost 5 bases, with 13 bases spanning the gap. In germline, CDR1 is SNHLY, CDR2 FYNNEI. The CDR3 sequence is 13 residues long. CDR3 bases: TGTGCCAGCAGGCTGGGACTGGGGGAGACCCAGTACTTC. Amino acid sequence: CASRLGLGETQYF.

This clone has just one count. The chain has TRBV19 and TRBJ1-6; perhaps TRBD1 as D (6 bases). The V gene's germline CDR1 is LNHDA and CDR2 SQIVND (reference sequence). The CDR3 totals 13 residues. Deletions cut 6 bases from V and 10 bases from J, with 13 bases between. The CDR3 region has the DNA TGTGCCAGTAGCCGGGACAACTGGTCACCCCTCCACTTT. This codes for CASSRDNWSPLHF.

V and J are TRBV27 and TRBJ2-7, with D maybe TRBD1 (5 bases). Trimming stripped 6 bases from V and 4 bases from J, with 16 bases between. This CDR3 contains 14 residues. The germline CDR1 and CDR2 sequences are MNHEY and SMNVEV (reference sequence). The CDR3 reads CASSSPTEKYEQYF. CDR3 coding DNA: TGTGCCAGCAGCTCACCGACAGAGAAATACGAGCAGTACTTC.

The V call is TRBV7-2, the J call TRBJ2-3; TRBD2 matches 11 bases. Trimming took 4 bases from V and 3 from J; bases not matched to a gene: 9. The CDR3 sequence is 17 residues long. Germline CDR1 reads SGHTA; CDR2 reads FQGNSA. The DNA for the CDR3 is TGTGCCAGCAGCTCGGCCCTTAGCGGGGGGGCGACAGATACGCAGTATTTT. This codes for CASSSALSGGATDTQYF.

This rearrangement joins TRBV19 to TRBJ2-7, with D maybe TRBD1 (6 bases). The length of the CDR3 is 15 residues. The germline gives CDR1 LNHDA, CDR2 SQIVND (reference sequence). Trimming pared 5 bases from V and 0 bases from J, leaving 14 bases between. CDR3 nucleotide sequence: TGTGCCAGTAGTCCTCAGGACAGCAGCTCCTACGAGCAGTACTTC. Translating it yields CASSPQDSSSYEQYF. The complete variable domain, with remaining parts taken from reference TRBV19 and TRBJ2-7, reads DGGITQSPKYLFRKEGQNVTLSCEQNLNHDAMYWYRQDPGQGLRLIYYSQIVNDFQKGDIAEGYSVSREKKESFPLTVTSAQKNPTAFYLCASSPQDSSSYEQYFGPGTRLTVT.

The chain recombines TRBV10-1 with TRBJ1-2; TRBD1 is a possible D gene (5 bases). Trimming left V 8 bases short and J 0 bases short, with 16 bases between. The CDR3 loop spans 15 amino acids. Germline CDR1 is WNHNN and CDR2 is SYGVQD (reference sequence). The CDR3 DNA reads as TGCGCCAGCTCTCCTGGACACGGAGCTAACTATGGCTACACCTTC. It specifies CASSPGHGANYGYTF.